Listed here are 2 T cell receptor beta chains from one sample, sequenced in a study of graft-versus-host responses after intestinal transplantation. Using immunoSEQ multiplex PCR, the repertoire was profiled, and TCRdb retains in-frame clones only, with some absent. The sample has more than 95,000 clones, roughly nine tenths seen once. Their target antigens are unknown. The sequences come from unstimulated CD4+ T cells sorted from spleen or lymph node cells, collected before intestinal transplant. These receptors came from a human donor who received an intestinal transplant.

This chain links TRBV11-2 with TRBJ2-3, with D perhaps TRBD1 (5 bases). The CDR3 covers 13 residues. V was pared by 5 bases and J by 10 bases, with 16 bases between. Germline V gene sequence: CDR1 SGHAT, CDR2 FQNNGV. CDR3 loop: CASSDGPTGPQYF. The DNA for the CDR3 is TGTGCCAGCAGCGATGGACCCACAGGTCCGCAGTATTTT.

The chain combines TRBV9 with TRBJ1-3, with D uncertain. Trimming shortened V by 0 bases and J by 0 bases, and 7 bases separated the two germline ends. This CDR3 has 15 residues. Germline V CDR1 and CDR2: SGDLS, YYNGEE. CDR3 loop: CASSVGSVSGNTIYF. The CDR3 DNA sequence: TGTGCCAGCAGCGTAGGGTCCGTCTCTGGAAACACCATATATTTT.